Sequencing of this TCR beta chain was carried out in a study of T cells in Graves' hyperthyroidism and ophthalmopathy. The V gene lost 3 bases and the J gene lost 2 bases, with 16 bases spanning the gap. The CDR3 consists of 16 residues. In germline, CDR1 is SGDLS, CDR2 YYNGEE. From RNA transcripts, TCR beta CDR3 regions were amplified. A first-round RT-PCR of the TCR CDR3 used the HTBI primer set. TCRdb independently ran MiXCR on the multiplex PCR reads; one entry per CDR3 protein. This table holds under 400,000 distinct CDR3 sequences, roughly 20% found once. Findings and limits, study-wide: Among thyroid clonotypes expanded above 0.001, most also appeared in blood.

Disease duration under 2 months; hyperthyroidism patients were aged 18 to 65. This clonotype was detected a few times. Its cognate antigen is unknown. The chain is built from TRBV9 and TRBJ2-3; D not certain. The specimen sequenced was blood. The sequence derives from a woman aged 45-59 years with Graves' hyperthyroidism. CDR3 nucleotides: TGTGCCAGCAGCGAACAAACTGGACCAGACACAGATACGCAGTATTTT. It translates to CASSEQTGPDTDTQYF.